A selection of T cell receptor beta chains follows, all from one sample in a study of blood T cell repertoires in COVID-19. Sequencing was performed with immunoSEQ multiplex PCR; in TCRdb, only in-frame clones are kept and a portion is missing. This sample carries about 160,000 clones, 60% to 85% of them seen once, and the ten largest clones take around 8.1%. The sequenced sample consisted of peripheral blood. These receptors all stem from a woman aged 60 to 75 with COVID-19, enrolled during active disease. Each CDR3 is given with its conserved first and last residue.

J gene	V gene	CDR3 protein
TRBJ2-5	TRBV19	CASSIAGGQETQYF
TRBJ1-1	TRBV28	CASRKQGKEGMAEAFF
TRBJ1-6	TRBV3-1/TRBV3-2	CASSGQVGSPLHF
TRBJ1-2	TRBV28	CASSSDRQGYGYTF
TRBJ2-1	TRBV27	CATLGDRDYNEQFF
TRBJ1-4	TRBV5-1	CASSLVPGVNEKLFF
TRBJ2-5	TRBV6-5	CASSRTSGGEETQYF
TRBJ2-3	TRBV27	CASSLSGPPDTQYF
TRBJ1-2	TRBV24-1	CATSDFRGANYGYTF
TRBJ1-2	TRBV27	CASSRRDTLGYTF
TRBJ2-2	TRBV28	CASRKAATHTGELFF
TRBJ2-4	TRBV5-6	CASSGASAGLNIQYF
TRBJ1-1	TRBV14	CASSGQGDTEAFF
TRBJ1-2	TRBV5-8	CASSLYHIQGFGYTF
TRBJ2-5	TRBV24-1	CATATSGGATETQYF
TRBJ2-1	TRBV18	CASSPLAGLADEQFF
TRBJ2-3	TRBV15	CATSSRLGGGADTQYF
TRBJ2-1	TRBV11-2	CASSPFVYNEQFF
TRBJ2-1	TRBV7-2	CASSSGLAYNEQFF
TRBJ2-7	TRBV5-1	CASSLRRQGSSYEQYF
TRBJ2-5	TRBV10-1	CASSPNERETQYF
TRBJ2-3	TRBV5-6	CASSRLQGPDTQYF
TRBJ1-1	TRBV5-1	CASATRGGTEAFF
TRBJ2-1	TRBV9	CASSVIAGGHNEQFF
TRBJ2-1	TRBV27	CASRSSWGLTNNEQFF
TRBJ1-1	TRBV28	CASRVPGVNTEAFF
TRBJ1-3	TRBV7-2	CASSLRTGPGNTIYF
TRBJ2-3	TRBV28	CASRLGLAGQGNTDTQYF
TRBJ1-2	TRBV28	CASSRARAYRYTF
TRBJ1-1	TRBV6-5	CASTDGQGAREAFF
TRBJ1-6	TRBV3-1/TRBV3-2	CASSFRDRGNSPLHF
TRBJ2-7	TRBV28	CASSLSGLREQYF
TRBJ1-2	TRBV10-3	CAISEGNRGFYGYTF
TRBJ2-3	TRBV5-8	CASSLATGDPDTQYF
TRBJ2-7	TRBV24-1	CATSDSASGPYEQYF
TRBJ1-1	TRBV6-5	CASKIQGAGTEAFF
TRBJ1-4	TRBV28	CASTQQGSDEKLFF
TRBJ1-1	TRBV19	CASSIWNRGDTEAFF
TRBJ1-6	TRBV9	CASSVAQGHNSPLHF
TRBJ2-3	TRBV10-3	CAISRTYSTDTQYF
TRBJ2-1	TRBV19	CASSERRQFGNEQFF
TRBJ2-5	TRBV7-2	CASSLVWGRGETQYF
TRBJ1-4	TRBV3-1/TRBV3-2	CASSPYTGGHEKLFF
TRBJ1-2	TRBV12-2	CASRSGQGYGGYTF
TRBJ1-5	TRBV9	CASSVGGSFQPQHF
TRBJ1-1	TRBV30	CARKAVNTEAFF
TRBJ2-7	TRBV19	CASSIVASGDSYEQYF
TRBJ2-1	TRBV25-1	CASRALGQGSSYNEQFF
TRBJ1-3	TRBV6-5	CATQGFPGNTIYF
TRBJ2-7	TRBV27	CASRRDGTSGSTNYEQYF
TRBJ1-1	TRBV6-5	CASSYGQGATEAFF
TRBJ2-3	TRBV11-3	CASSLRRGTDTQYF
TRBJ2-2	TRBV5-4	CASSKKKGLQSTGELFF
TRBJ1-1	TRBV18	CASSPTLNTEAFF
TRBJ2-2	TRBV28	CATGNSKGIGELFF
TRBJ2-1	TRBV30	CAWSVQVKQFF
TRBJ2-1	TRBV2	CASRGLAVYNEQFF